The 24 T cell receptor beta chains given below trace back to one sample, sequenced in a study of shared clonotypes between healthy human individuals. Profiling relied on immunoSEQ multiplex PCR, and the TCRdb table lists in-frame clones only, not all of them. The table has about 710,000 clones, about three quarters seen once. Sequenced sample: memory CD4+ T cells sorted from blood. The sample's subset: CD45RA-negative fraction. The receptors stem from a woman aged 25 to 39 in good health.

In regard to this clone: Different DNA sequences within this sample yield the same CDR3. V and J are TRBV7-9 and TRBJ2-5; D is unclear. The V and J ends lost 9 bases and 2 bases respectively, with 16 bases between them. CDR3 length equals 14 residues. Germline V gene data show CDR1 as SEHNR and CDR2 as FQNEAQ (reference sequence). This CDR3 reads CASSPGRDQETQYF. The CDR3 coding sequence is TGTGCCAGTAGCCCAGGAAGGGATCAAGAGACCCAGTACTTC.

Notes on this clone: This CDR3 is also generated by other DNA sequences in the sample. The rearrangement links TRBV4-1 to TRBJ2-3; no definite D call. V gave up 0 bases and J gave up 0 bases, with 7 bases separating them. This CDR3 spans 15 amino acids. Germline V gene data show CDR1 as MGHRA and CDR2 as YSYEKL. CDR3 bases: TGCGCCAGCAGCCAAGATCCAGTTAGCACAGATACGCAGTATTTT. Protein product: CASSQDPVSTDTQYF.

With respect to this clone: This CDR3 is also generated by other DNA sequences in the sample. The V and J genes are TRBV4-1 and TRBJ2-3; 15 bases fit TRBD2. The V segment lost 4 bases and the J segment 3 bases; nucleotides outside the gene matches: 5. CDR3 length: 17 amino acids. Looked up from germline, CDR1 is MGHRA and CDR2 is YSYEKL. CDR3 protein: CASSPRTSGRGTDTQYF. The CDR3 DNA reads as TGCGCCAGCAGCCCTCGGACTAGCGGGAGGGGGACAGATACGCAGTATTTT.

The V and J genes are TRBV4-2 and TRBJ2-3, with D tentatively TRBD1 (6 bases). The CDR3 extends over 16 amino acids. The V gene lost 0 bases and the J gene lost 2 bases, with 12 bases spanning the gap. CDR1 is LGHNA, CDR2 YNFKEQ, per germline. The DNA of the CDR3 is TGTGCCAGCAGCCAAGATAAACGACAGGACACAGATACGCAGTATTTT. Protein sequence: CASSQDKRQDTDTQYF.

This clone was counted only a few times. The rearrangement joins TRBV7-2 to TRBJ1-4, with TRBD1 identical over 8 bases. Trimming removed 5 bases from V and 12 bases from J; junction bases left unmatched: 17. Germline V gene lookup returns CDR1 SGHTA and CDR2 FQGNSA. The CDR3 loop spans 16 amino acids. The CDR3 loop reads CASSRTGGTGHRELFF. The CDR3 DNA sequence: TGTGCCAGCAGCCGGACGGGAGGGACAGGCCACCGTGAACTGTTTTTT.

CDR3 DNA: TGTGCCAGTAGTCCGAGGGACAGACCGTCCGGATGCACCTTC. It encodes CASSPRDRPSGCTF. This chain connects TRBV19 to TRBJ1-2, with 7 nucleotides matching TRBD1. Germline CDR1 reads LNHDA; CDR2 reads SQIVND (reference sequence). Trimming removed 5 bases from V and 13 bases from J; junction bases left unmatched: 16. The CDR3 has 14 residues.

This CDR3 is CASGLQRDGEQYF. CDR3 nucleotides: TGTGCCAGCGGCCTTCAACGAGACGGCGAGCAGTACTTC. The chain links TRBV7-2 to TRBJ2-7; D unresolved. Germline CDR1 reads SGHTA; CDR2 reads FQGNSA. Between the trimmed V and J ends, which lost 8 bases and 6 bases, there was a span of 17 bases. This CDR3 has 13 residues.

This clone came up once. The J gene is TRBJ1-5, the V gene TRBV13, with D tentatively TRBD1 (6 bases). The germline V gene has CDR1 PRHDT and CDR2 FYEKMQ (reference sequence). Trimming took off 5 bases at V and 4 bases at J, with 12 bases between the two ends. The CDR3 loop spans 14 amino acids. The CDR3 spells CASSRRTDNQPQHF. The CDR3 DNA reads TGTGCCAGCAGCCGCCGGACAGATAATCAGCCCCAGCATTTT.

This clone was observed many times. The rearrangement links TRBV5-4 to TRBJ2-2; 9 nucleotides match TRBD2. V gave up 7 bases and J gave up 2 bases; unmatched junction bases: 15. This CDR3 is 18 amino acids long. The germline CDR1 and CDR2 sequences are SGHNT and YYREEE (reference sequence). Here the CDR3 reads CASHFGVLGLANTGELFF. CDR3 bases: TGTGCCAGCCACTTCGGAGTGTTGGGACTAGCTAACACCGGGGAGCTGTTTTTT.

The CDR3 loop reads CASSLLRRDTEAFF. In DNA form, the CDR3 reads TGCGCCAGCAGTCTTCTCAGGAGGGACACTGAAGCTTTCTTT. The V and J genes are TRBV10-2 and TRBJ1-1; D remains unclear. The CDR3 loop spans 14 amino acids. Germline CDR1 and CDR2: WSHSY and SAAADI. With 5 bases removed from V and 3 bases from J, the gap between germline ends came to 13 bases.

The chain uses TRBV6-6 and TRBJ1-2; D may be TRBD1 (6 bases). Germline V gene lookup returns CDR1 MNHNY and CDR2 SVGAGI (reference sequence). V shed 2 bases and J shed 4 bases, with 14 bases lying between them. This CDR3 is 15 amino acids long. CDR3 DNA sequence: TGTGCCAGCAGTTACGCCGATACAGGGATCTATGGCTACACCTTC. Translated: CASSYADTGIYGYTF.

To note about this clone: Other DNA sequences in this sample translate to the same CDR3. This sequence joins TRBV19 and TRBJ2-6; D remains ambiguous. V was cut by 8 bases and J by 0 bases, with 5 bases left in between. From germline, CDR1 is LNHDA and CDR2 SQIVND (reference sequence). This CDR3 contains 13 residues. CDR3 in DNA: TGTGCCAGTTCTGTCTCTGGGGCCAACGTCCTGACTTTC. Its protein is CASSVSGANVLTF.

The chain uses TRBV27 and TRBJ1-5; 10 positions agree with TRBD1. Germline trimming cut 6 bases from V and 1 base from J; bases unmatched to any gene: 6. The CDR3 length is 16 residues. Looked up from germline, CDR1 is MNHEY and CDR2 is SMNVEV (reference sequence). CDR3 amino acids: CASRPRTGGSNQPQHF. CDR3 in DNA: TGTGCCAGCAGGCCAAGGACAGGGGGAAGCAATCAGCCCCAGCATTTT.

This clone was counted a few times. The rearrangement uses TRBV28 and TRBJ1-1, with 7 positions matching TRBD1. This CDR3 spans 15 amino acids. Germline assignment: CDR1 MDHEN and CDR2 SYDVKM. The ends lost 6 bases at V and 4 bases at J; junction bases unmatched: 11. The CDR3 nucleotides read TGTGCCAGCAGACCAATTCGACAGGGAAGCACTGAAGCTTTCTTT. It yields the protein CASRPIRQGSTEAFF.

This chain connects TRBV5-8 to TRBJ2-7, with 11 nucleotides matching TRBD2. V trimming: 3 bases; J trimming: 3 bases; junction bases outside the gene matches: 8. The CDR3 has 16 residues. Per the germline V gene, CDR1 is SGHTS and CDR2 is YDEGEE. The DNA for the CDR3 is TGTGCCAGCAGCTGGGCCGGGACTAGCGGATTCTACGAGCAGTACTTC. This encodes CASSWAGTSGFYEQYF. Full variable domain (remainder filled in from reference TRBV5-8 and TRBJ2-7): EAGVTQSPTHLIKTRGQQATLRCSPISGHTSVYWYQQALGLGLQFLLWYDEGEERNRGNFPPRFSGRQFPNYSSELNVNALELEDSALYLCASSWAGTSGFYEQYFGPGTRLTVT.

This clone has only a few counts. The chain joins TRBV28 to TRBJ2-5; no definite D call. V lost 8 bases and J lost 13, with 17 bases in between. CDR1 is MDHEN, CDR2 SYDVKM, per germline. There are 11 residues in the CDR3. The CDR3 here is CASGSYFASYF. The CDR3 DNA follows: TGTGCCAGCGGCTCCTACTTTGCCTCGTACTTC.

The chain has TRBV19 and TRBJ2-5; no firm D call. The J call is uncertain, as TRBJ2-7 better fits the DNA end. Germline V CDR1 and CDR2: LNHDA, SQIVND (reference sequence). The CDR3 loop spans 14 amino acids. CDR3 loop: CASSRTPNEVEQYF. The CDR3, as DNA: TGTGCCAGTAGTAGAACCCCGAACGAGGTCGAGCAGTACTTC.

The chain combines TRBV20-1 with TRBJ2-7; D tentatively reads TRBD1 or TRBD2 (5 bases each). The CDR3 consists of 11 residues. CDR1 and CDR2 (germline): DFQATT, SNEGSKA (reference sequence). V lost 5 bases to trimming and J lost 5 bases, with 10 bases between them. The CDR3 DNA is TGCAGTGCTCGAGGGGACCACGAGCAGTACTTC. This translates into CSARGDHEQYF.

Concerning this clone: Other DNA sequences in this sample translate to the same CDR3. The V and J genes are TRBV30 and TRBJ1-5, with D possibly TRBD1 on 5 matching bases. Germline CDR1 reads GTSNPN; CDR2 reads SVGIG (reference sequence). The V end lost 0 bases, the J end lost 5 bases, and 8 bases lay between the germline ends. The CDR3 is 13 residues long. CDR3 protein: CAWSVLGDQPQHF. CDR3 DNA: TGTGCCTGGAGTGTATTGGGGGATCAGCCCCAGCATTTT. The full variable domain, rest sourced from reference TRBV30 and TRBJ1-5, is SQTIHQWPATLVQPVGSPLSLECTVEGTSNPNLYWYRQAAGRGLQLLFYSVGIGQISSEVPQNLSASRPQDRQFILSSKKLLLSDSGFYLCAWSVLGDQPQHFGDGTRLSIL.

The V and J genes are TRBV19 and TRBJ1-4; D gene unclear. The CDR3 has 13 amino acids. From germline, CDR1 is LNHDA and CDR2 SQIVND (reference sequence). Trimming removed 7 bases at V and 4 bases at J, with 10 bases between. As DNA, the CDR3 is TGTGCCAGTACTCAGAAACTTAATGAAAAACTGTTTTTT. It yields the protein CASTQKLNEKLFF.

This clone was counted a few times. The chain uses TRBV28 and TRBJ1-2; unclear D gene. CDR1 and CDR2 (germline): MDHEN, SYDVKM. V shed 5 bases and J shed 0 bases, with 13 bases lying between them. The CDR3 has 15 amino acids. CDR3 protein: CASSQTGRANYGYTF. The CDR3 DNA sequence: TGTGCCAGCAGTCAGACCGGGAGAGCTAACTATGGCTACACCTTC.

V and J are TRBV29-1 and TRBJ2-7, with 13 bases identical to TRBD2. CDR1 SQVTM and CDR2 ANQGSEA come from the germline V gene. After removal of 6 bases from V and 5 bases from J, the junction contained 7 bases not matched to a gene. The CDR3 is 14 amino acids. This CDR3 reads CSVGLAGVRDEQYF. CDR3 coding DNA: TGCAGCGTCGGACTAGCGGGAGTTAGGGACGAGCAGTACTTC.

V usage is TRBV2 and J usage is TRBJ1-3; D unclear. V lost 9 bases and J lost 4, with 10 bases in between. The CDR3 is made up of 12 amino acids. Germline V gene data show CDR1 as SNHLY and CDR2 as FYNNEI. The CDR3 DNA follows: TGTGCCAGAGGGATTTCAGGAAACACCATATATTTT. It is translated as CARGISGNTIYF.

With regard to this clone: At the DNA level, this CDR3 is encoded by other sequences in the same sample as well. The genes are TRBV2 and TRBJ2-5; 13 bases fit TRBD2. The ends lost 3 bases at V and 5 bases at J; junction bases unmatched: 9. The length of the CDR3 is 17 residues. CDR1 SNHLY and CDR2 FYNNEI come from the germline V gene. The CDR3 DNA reads TGTGCCAGCAGTGATAGGACTAGCGGGAGAAGGTGGGAGACCCAGTACTTC. This sequence encodes CASSDRTSGRRWETQYF.